This T cell receptor (beta chain) was sequenced for a study of blood T cell repertoires in COVID-19. The table came from immunoSEQ multiplex PCR; TCRdb's copy has only in-frame clones and leaves some out. The table lists under 400,000 clones, around 89% of them singletons, with 1.5% to 2% in the top ten. Germline V gene data show CDR1 as SGHTA and CDR2 as FQGNSA. The V gene end was trimmed by 5 bases and the J gene end by 1 base; junction bases not matched to a gene: 4. CDR3 length: 15 amino acids. The specimen sequenced was peripheral blood. The J gene is TRBJ2-1, the V gene TRBV7-2; 8 nucleotides match TRBD1. This TCR was sampled from a woman aged 25 to 45 with COVID-19, enrolled during active disease. The CDR3 sequence is CASSIRTGSYNEQFF. The DNA of the CDR3 is TGTGCCAGCAGCATACGGACAGGGTCCTACAATGAGCAGTTCTTC.